The 23 T cell receptor beta chains reported below all come from one sample, sequenced in a study of regulatory T cells in long-lasting Graves disease. To make TCR beta libraries, researchers used iRepertoire HTBI primers and Arm-PCR of CDR3 regions. TCRdb used MiXCR to reprocess the multiplex PCR reads, holding one entry per CDR3 protein. The table shows some 560,000 distinct CDR3 sequences, with 16% occurring only once. Time point defined: newly diagnosed GD, antithyroid drugs for less than 3 months. TCR sequences were obtained from RNA taken from PBMCs. A further study also used this sample, focusing on T cells in Graves' hyperthyroidism and ophthalmopathy.

Sequenced here: peripheral blood mononuclear cells (PBMCs), sampled at new diagnosis, from a patient treated with antithyroid drugs. The receptors derive from a woman aged 35 to 59 with Graves disease.

This clonotype showed up many times. The rearrangement uses TRBV12-5 and TRBJ1-1; no definite D call. The CDR3 totals 15 residues. V lost 1 base, J lost 0 bases, and 9 bases lay in between. From germline, CDR1 is LGHNT and CDR2 FRNRAP. The CDR3 loop reads CASGLAPQLNTEAFF. The CDR3, as DNA: TGTGCTAGTGGTTTGGCCCCACAGTTGAACACTGAAGCTTTCTTT.

The rearrangement uses TRBV9 and TRBJ1-2; D remains ambiguous. The CDR3 consists of 16 residues. The V end was cut by 2 bases, the J end by 2 bases, with 16 bases between. Looked up from germline, CDR1 is SGDLS and CDR2 is YYNGEE. The CDR3, as DNA: TGTGCCAGCAGCGTGAGGACGGGAGCAGGCAACTATGGCTACACCTTC. It yields the protein CASSVRTGAGNYGYTF.

This chain connects TRBV11-3 to TRBJ2-3, with TRBD2 identical over 8 bases. The CDR3 consists of 14 residues. Germline V CDR1 and CDR2: SGHNT, YENEEA. The V and J ends lost 8 bases and 5 bases, in that order; junction bases with no gene match: 9. The CDR3 protein is CASGQASGGDTQYF. CDR3 coding DNA: TGTGCCAGCGGCCAGGCAAGCGGGGGAGATACGCAGTATTTT.

This clonotype was found a few times. The chain links TRBV9 to TRBJ1-1; TRBD1 aligns across 9 bases. The CDR3 has 15 amino acids. Germline loops: CDR1 SGDLS, CDR2 YYNGEE. V trimming: 4 bases; J trimming: 3 bases; junction bases outside the gene matches: 7. The CDR3 region is CASSTRDRADTEAFF. DNA for the CDR3: TGTGCCAGCAGCACCCGGGACAGGGCGGACACTGAAGCTTTCTTT. Filled out from reference TRBV9 and TRBJ1-1, the complete variable domain reads DSGVTQTPKHLITATGQRVTLRCSPRSGDLSVYWYQQSLDQGLQFLIQYYNGEERAKGNILERFSAQQFPDLHSELNLSSLELGDSALYFCASSTRDRADTEAFFGQGTRLTVV.

V gene TRBV12-5 combines with J gene TRBJ1-4; D is perhaps TRBD1 (5 bases). CDR1 is LGHNT, CDR2 FRNRAP, per germline. The CDR3 covers 14 residues. V lost 3 bases and J 8 bases, leaving 13 bases between the germline ends. CDR3 residues: CASGFGGDPEKLFF. The CDR3 nucleotides read TGTGCTAGTGGTTTCGGAGGGGATCCGGAAAAACTGTTTTTT.

The chain has TRBV18 and TRBJ1-6; TRBD1 is a possible D gene (6 bases). Germline-derived CDR1 and CDR2 are KGHSH and LQKENI. The CDR3 loop spans 16 amino acids. V lost 3 bases to trimming and J lost 8 bases, with 17 bases between them. The CDR3 region is CASSPSQGGGDSPLHF. The CDR3 region has the DNA TGTGCCAGCTCACCCTCACAGGGTGGTGGGGATTCACCCCTCCACTTT. Drawing the rest from reference TRBV18 and TRBJ1-6, the complete variable domain is NAGVMQNPRHLVRRRGQEARLRCSPMKGHSHVYWYRQLPEEGLKFMVYLQKENIIDESGMPKERFSAEFPKEGPSILRIQQVVRGDSAAYFCASSPSQGGGDSPLHFGNGTRLTVT.

V usage is TRBV6-1 and J usage is TRBJ2-1; TRBD2 matches 7 bases. Trimming took 4 bases from V and 6 from J; bases not matched to a gene: 12. CDR3 length equals 16 residues. Germline V gene sequence: CDR1 MNHNS, CDR2 SASEGT. The CDR3 reads CASSGGGYLASNEQFF. The CDR3 nucleotides read TGTGCCAGCAGTGGGGGGGGGTACCTCGCCAGCAATGAGCAGTTCTTC.

This chain connects TRBV19 to TRBJ2-2; D may be TRBD2 (6 bases). V lost 8 bases and J lost 5, with 15 bases in between. The CDR3 covers 14 residues. CDR1 and CDR2 (germline): LNHDA, SQIVND (reference sequence). The CDR3 spells CASLEGRKTGELFF. As DNA, the CDR3 is TGTGCCAGTTTGGAGGGAAGAAAAACCGGGGAGCTGTTTTTT.

This clonotype was seen many times. This sequence joins TRBV6-5 and TRBJ1-2; D may be TRBD1 (5 bases). The CDR3 sequence is 13 residues long. V gave up 6 bases and J gave up 8 bases, with 16 bases separating them. Germline V gene data show CDR1 as MNHEY and CDR2 as SVGAGI. The chain's CDR3 is CASSYDRLKGYTF. The CDR3 bases are TGTGCCAGCAGCTACGACAGATTAAAGGGCTACACCTTC.

This clonotype was counted at least ten times. This chain joins TRBV12-3 or TRBV12-4 and TRBJ1-1; D remains ambiguous. The ends were cut back, 6 bases at V and 0 bases at J, with 14 bases in the middle. The CDR3 has 15 residues. CDR3 region: CASRIQEGMNTEAFF. CDR3 sequence (DNA): TGTGCCAGCAGGATTCAGGAAGGAATGAACACTGAAGCTTTCTTT.

There are a few counts of this clonotype. This rearrangement joins TRBV7-9 to TRBJ1-1; 8 bases align to TRBD1. This CDR3 region has 16 residues. The trim removed 6 bases at V and 6 bases at J, leaving 15 bases unmatched. Per the germline V gene, CDR1 is SEHNR and CDR2 is FQNEAQ (reference sequence). CDR3 bases: TGTGCCAGCAGGTTGGCAGGGGGCGCTGAGAATCCTGAAGCTTTCTTT. The encoded protein is CASRLAGGAENPEAFF.

V and J are TRBV4-1 and TRBJ2-7; D is ambiguous. The V gene's germline CDR1 is MGHRA and CDR2 YSYEKL. The CDR3 is 15 amino acids. V lost 0 bases to trimming and J lost 4 bases, with 13 bases between them. The DNA for the CDR3 is TGCGCCAGCAGCCAAGAAAAGGGCAGGTTTTACGAGCAGTACTTC. It yields the protein CASSQEKGRFYEQYF.

This clonotype was seen only once. This chain links TRBV6-1 with TRBJ1-1; a weak D match, TRBD1 (5 bases). The germline V gene has CDR1 MNHNS and CDR2 SASEGT. Trimming cost V 5 bases and J 10 bases, with 17 bases left between them. There are 13 residues in the CDR3. CDR3 sequence (DNA): TGTGCCAGCAGTCATCTCGGCAGGGACGGAGCTTTCTTT. This translates into CASSHLGRDGAFF.

In this sample, this clonotype turned up many times. J is TRBJ2-7 and V is TRBV7-8, with 7 bases identical to TRBD2. This CDR3 contains 15 residues. Losses at the gene ends were 5 bases for V and 3 bases for J; bases not matched to a gene: 10. Germline V gene data show CDR1 as SGHVS and CDR2 as FQNEAQ. CDR3 sequence: CASSPNGGGDYEQYF. CDR3 coding DNA: TGTGCCAGCAGCCCTAATGGGGGGGGTGACTACGAGCAGTACTTC.

The table lists this clonotype with many counts. The chain recombines TRBV28 with TRBJ2-1, with 7 bases matching TRBD2. The V segment lost 6 bases and the J segment 2 bases; nucleotides outside the gene matches: 4. Germline CDR1 MDHEN, CDR2 SYDVKM. The CDR3 runs 14 residues. CDR3 nucleotide sequence: TGTGCCAGCAGGGGAGGGGTTCCCTACAATGAGCAGTTCTTC. This encodes CASRGGVPYNEQFF. Together with reference TRBV28 and TRBJ2-1, the CDR3 gives the full variable domain: DVKVTQSSRYLVKRTGEKVFLECVQDMDHENMFWYRQDPGLGLRLIYFSYDVKMKEKGDIPEGYSVSREKKERFSLILESASTNQTSMYLCASRGGVPYNEQFFGPGTRLTVL.

The chain carries TRBV7-2 and TRBJ1-6; D is undetermined. The germline CDR1 and CDR2 sequences are SGHTA and FQGNSA. The CDR3 totals 19 residues. The ends were cut back, 1 base at V and 0 bases at J, with 16 bases in the middle. CDR3 region: CASSLGSGAVSSYNSPLHF. The CDR3 DNA is TGTGCCAGCAGCTTAGGGTCTGGCGCGGTGAGCTCCTATAATTCACCCCTCCACTTT.

Concerning this clonotype: This likely came from a read error, as a far larger clone is one base away. This chain links TRBV2 with TRBJ2-3; 8 nucleotides align to TRBD2. Per the germline V gene, CDR1 is SNHLY and CDR2 is FYNNEI. The CDR3 sequence is 14 residues long. V shed 6 bases and J 7 bases; nucleotides not matched to a gene: 9. CDR3 bases: TGTGCCAGCAGCGTACGCGGGGGGCCAAATACGCAGTATTTT. Amino acid sequence: CASSVRGGPNTQYF.

The chain joins TRBV14 to TRBJ1-1; weak D call: TRBD1 (5 bases). CDR3 length equals 13 residues. The V gene's germline CDR1 is SGHDN and CDR2 FVKESK. Trimming cost V 4 bases and J 4 bases, with 10 bases left between them. CDR3 sequence: CASSPPQGTEAFF. CDR3 in DNA: TGTGCCAGCAGCCCTCCCCAGGGCACTGAAGCTTTCTTT.

This CDR3 is CASRKGGYNEQFF. DNA of the CDR3: TGTGCCAGCAGAAAAGGGGGGTACAATGAGCAGTTCTTC. This rearrangement joins TRBV28 to TRBJ2-1; D possibly uses TRBD1 or TRBD2 (6 bases each). The V end was cut by 6 bases, the J end by 4 bases, with 10 bases between. This CDR3 has 13 residues. CDR1 MDHEN and CDR2 SYDVKM come from the germline V gene. The entire variable domain, with the rest obtained from reference TRBV28 and TRBJ2-1, is as follows: DVKVTQSSRYLVKRTGEKVFLECVQDMDHENMFWYRQDPGLGLRLIYFSYDVKMKEKGDIPEGYSVSREKKERFSLILESASTNQTSMYLCASRKGGYNEQFFGPGTRLTVL.

This clonotype was seen at least ten times. The J gene is TRBJ2-3, the V gene TRBV11-2, with D maybe TRBD2 (6 bases). The germline CDR1 and CDR2 sequences are SGHAT and FQNNGV. Trimming left V 0 bases short and J 3 bases short, with 10 bases between. CDR3 size: 15 residues. The CDR3 DNA reads as TGTGCCAGCAGCTTAGACGGGGGAGCTACAGATACGCAGTATTTT. Translation gives CASSLDGGATDTQYF.

V and J are TRBV6-5 and TRBJ1-4, with a possible D match to TRBD1 (5 bases). The V end lost 2 bases, the J end lost 8 bases, and 12 bases lay between the germline ends. The CDR3 is made up of 14 amino acids. Germline V lookup: CDR1 MNHEY, CDR2 SVGAGI. The CDR3 sequence is CASSYDWGREKLFF. CDR3 in DNA: TGTGCCAGCAGTTACGATTGGGGGAGGGAAAAACTGTTTTTT.

The genes are TRBV20-1 and TRBJ2-1, with a possible D match to TRBD2 (6 bases). Germline lookup yields CDR1 DFQATT and CDR2 SNEGSKA (reference sequence). The CDR3 consists of 12 residues. V lost 0 bases and J lost 9, with 9 bases in between. Written as DNA, the CDR3 is TGCAGTGCTAGAGACGTCGGGAGTGAGCAGTTCTTC. This sequence encodes CSARDVGSEQFF.

This clonotype was detected many times. The genes are TRBV7-3 and TRBJ2-5, with unresolved D. The V end was cut by 5 bases, the J end by 4 bases, with 11 bases between. The germline gives CDR1 SGHTA, CDR2 FQGTGA. This CDR3 has 13 amino acids. The CDR3 coding sequence is TGTGCCAGCAGCCTCGGTTGGTTAGAGACCCAGTACTTC. Amino acids: CASSLGWLETQYF.